This TCR beta chain was found in a study of CD8 T cells in ankylosing spondylitis. Study-wide points: Reportedly, disease-linked clones are significantly enriched in ankylosing spondylitis patients' matched synovial fluid. Prior literature has documented some motif variants in synovial fluid and blood from reactive arthritis. There was a TCR beta motif, made of several highly homologous variants, that appeared characteristic of ankylosing spondylitis blood.

In making TCR beta libraries, quantitative 5'-RACE with molecular barcodes was used. TCRdb ran MiXCR on the 5' RACE reads and lists one entry per CDR3 protein. The sample consists of approximately 540,000 distinct CDR3 sequences, roughly an eighth of them appearing once. The V end was cut by 10 bases, the J end by 5 bases, with 17 bases between. Per the germline V gene, CDR1 is WSHSY and CDR2 is SAAADI. The CDR3 is 13 residues long. A remark on this clonotype: Its specificity is unknown. One base away lies a much larger clone, so this may be a sequencing read error.

Sequencing used blood, either unsorted or a sorted T cell fraction (not recorded which). The TCR comes from a male donor with ankylosing spondylitis. The chain combines TRBV10-2 with TRBJ1-1, with D perhaps matching TRBD1 (5 bases). The chain's CDR3 is CATNFGGVTEAFF. In DNA, the CDR3 is TGCGCCACCAATTTCGGGGGGGTGACTGAAGCTTTCTTT.